The clone carrying this T cell receptor (beta chain) was detected a few times. The authors sorted CD4+ cells into CD25+CD127- cells for about five patients. This sample is drawn from a study of CD8+ T cells in alopecia areata. Sequencing templates came from extracted RNA that was reverse transcribed into cDNA. Sequenced by immunoSEQ multiplex PCR; TCRdb stores in-frame clones only, minus some. The sample carries roughly 13,000 clones, around 50% recorded once. The V segment lost 7 bases and the J segment 0 bases; nucleotides outside the gene matches: 7. Per germline, CDR1 SGHRS and CDR2 YFSETQ. The CDR3 has 17 amino acids.

Sequences were obtained from CD4+ Tregs sorted from blood. The clonotype comes from a human donor with alopecia areata. V gene TRBV5-1 combines with J gene TRBJ2-1, with 13 bases aligning to TRBD2. Here the CDR3 reads CASRRGLAGRSYNEQFF. The CDR3 DNA follows: TGCGCCAGCCGGAGGGGACTAGCGGGACGCTCCTACAATGAGCAGTTCTTC.